This T cell receptor (beta chain) originates from a study of T cells in Graves' hyperthyroidism and ophthalmopathy. Trimming stripped 6 bases from V and 2 bases from J, with 14 bases between. The CDR3 covers 15 residues. Study findings and constraints: Ophthalmopathy onset followed model prediction by a median roughly 6 months. Most expanded thyroid clonotypes above 0.001 also appeared in blood.

Amplification targeted TCR beta CDR3 regions from RNA transcripts. An initial round of RT-PCR targeting the TCR CDR3 relied on the HTBI primer set. Via MiXCR, TCRdb re-called the multiplex PCR reads, giving one row per CDR3 protein. The data show 650,000 to 750,000 distinct CDR3 sequences, 14% seen once. PBMCs stemmed from 10 ml fresh peripheral blood. This clonotype was seen repeatedly, ten times or more. Its antigen is not known. The chain links TRBV12-3 or TRBV12-4 to TRBJ1-3, with D possibly being TRBD1 (5 bases). Specimen: blood. The receptor was derived from a young woman with Graves' hyperthyroidism. DNA for the CDR3: TGTGCCAGCAGGTCCGGGGGGAACGCTGGAAACACCATATATTTT. It codes for CASRSGGNAGNTIYF.